The 7 T cell receptor beta chains in this list originate from one sample, sequenced in a study of T cell clonality in common variable immunodeficiency. The data were produced by immunoSEQ multiplex PCR, yet TCRdb's version contains in-frame clones alone and is incomplete. The data show some 40,000 clones, none appearing only once, with about 0.68% held by the ten largest. Sequenced sample: peripheral blood mononuclear cells. Receptor source: a person aged 18 to 70 in good health.

In this sample, this clone turned up many times. Sequencing ends 3 residues short of the CDR3 end; the germline J gene provides the rest. This rearrangement joins TRBV19 to TRBJ1-2; 7 bases agree with TRBD1. V lost 6 bases to trimming and J lost 5 bases; unmatched junction nucleotides: 9. CDR1 and CDR2 from the germline V gene are LNHDA and SQIVND (reference sequence). This CDR3 comprises 14 residues. The CDR3 bases that were read are TGTGCCAGTAGAAGGGACAGAACGCTTTATGGC. Encoded protein: CASRRDRTLYG. The CDR3, in full, reads CASRRDRTLYGYTF.

This clone was seen many times. The read finishes 3 residues shy of the CDR3 end, and the germline J gene is used to complete it. The V gene is TRBV20-1, the J gene TRBJ2-1; possible D gene TRBD2, 5 bases. V gave up 6 bases and J gave up 0 bases, with 15 bases separating them. Looked up from germline, CDR1 is DFQATT and CDR2 is SNEGSKA (reference sequence). The CDR3 is 15 residues long. Incomplete CDR3 DNA: TGCAGTGCCCCAAGGACTTCCTACTCCTACAATGAG. It encodes CSAPRTSYSYNE. The complete CDR3 sequence is CSAPRTSYSYNEQFF.

This clone was picked up many times. The read falls 3 residues short of the CDR3 end, and the missing part is taken from the germline J gene. The chain links TRBV28 to TRBJ1-6; 10 positions agree with TRBD1. The germline CDR1 and CDR2 sequences are MDHEN and SYDVKM. The junction had 3 bases not matched to a gene; V was cut back by 5 bases and J by 5 bases. The CDR3 consists of 15 residues. CDR3 sequence: CASSPGTGDNSPLHF. The CDR3 DNA, read in part, is TGTGCCAGCAGTCCCGGGACAGGGGATAATTCACCC.

This clone was counted ten times or more. Sequencing ends 3 residues short of the CDR3 end; the germline J gene provides the rest. The V and J genes are TRBV18 and TRBJ1-1; D gene uncertain. The ends were cut back, 3 bases at V and 1 base at J, with 9 bases in the middle. There are 14 residues in the CDR3. Germline values: CDR1 KGHSH, CDR2 LQKENI. CDR3 loop: CASSPMTENTEAFF. CDR3 DNA, as far as it was read: TGTGCCAGCTCACCTATGACTGAGAACACTGAA.

This clone was recorded many times. The read ends 3 residues shy of where the CDR3 ends; the end is completed using the germline J gene. This chain uses TRBV7-8 with TRBJ1-5; 7 nucleotides match TRBD1. V lost 1 base, J lost 0 bases, and 0 bases stayed unmatched. The CDR3 runs 15 residues. CDR1 SGHVS and CDR2 FQNEAQ come from the germline V gene. CDR3 protein: CASSLGDSSNQPQHF. The CDR3 DNA, read in part, is TGTGCCAGCAGCTTAGGGGACAGTAGCAATCAGCCC.

This clone was recorded at least ten times. The read ends 3 residues before the CDR3 terminus; that terminus is restored from the germline J gene. The rearrangement joins TRBV5-1 to TRBJ2-2, with 8 bases fitting TRBD2. CDR3 length: 16 residues. CDR1 is SGHRS, CDR2 YFSETQ, per germline. The trim removed 2 bases at V and 6 bases at J, leaving 9 bases unmatched. Incomplete CDR3 DNA: TGCGCCAGCAGCTTAGAACGGGGGGGCCCGGCCGGGGAG. Protein product: CASSLERGGPAGE. Given in full, the CDR3 is CASSLERGGPAGELFF.

This clone was counted many times. The CDR3 is cut off 3 residues early in the read; its end comes from the germline J gene. This chain joins TRBV2 and TRBJ2-3, with a weak D call TRBD1 (5 bases). The germline V gene encodes CDR1 SNHLY and CDR2 FYNNEI. Trimming removed 4 bases at V and 7 bases at J, with 12 bases between. The CDR3 runs 13 residues. CDR3 residues: CASSAQGGNTQYF. The DNA read from the CDR3 is TGTGCCAGCAGTGCCCAGGGTGGAAATACG. Variable domain in full (rest from reference TRBV2 and TRBJ2-3): EPEVTQTPSHQVTQMGQEVILRCVPISNHLYFYWYRQILGQKVEFLVSFYNNEISEKSEIFDDQFSVERPDGSNFTLKIRSTKLEDSAMYFCASSAQGGNTQYFGPGTRLTVL.